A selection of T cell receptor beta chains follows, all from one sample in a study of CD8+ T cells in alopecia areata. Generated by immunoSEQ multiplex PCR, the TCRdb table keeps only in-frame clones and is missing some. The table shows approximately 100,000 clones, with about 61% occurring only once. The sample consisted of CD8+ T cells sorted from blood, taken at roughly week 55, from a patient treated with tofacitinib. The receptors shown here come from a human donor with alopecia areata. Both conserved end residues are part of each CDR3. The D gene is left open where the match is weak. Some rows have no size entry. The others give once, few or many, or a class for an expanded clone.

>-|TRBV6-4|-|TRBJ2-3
TGTGCCAGCAGTCGCGGACCAGACACAGATACGCAGTATTTT
CASSRGPDTDTQYF
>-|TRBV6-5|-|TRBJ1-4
TGTGCCAGCAGTTACCGCAGACACTATGAAAAACTGTTTTTT
CASSYRRHYEKLFF
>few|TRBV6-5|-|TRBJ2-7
TGTGCCAGCAGTTACTCTTCAGGGGTCAGCTCCTACGAGCAGTACTTC
CASSYSSGVSSYEQYF
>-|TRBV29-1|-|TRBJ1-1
TGCAGCGTAGAAGGGGGAGGAAACACTGAAGCTTTCTTT
CSVEGGGNTEAFF
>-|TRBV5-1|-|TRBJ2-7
TGCGCCAGCAGCTTGGCTTACGAGCAGTACTTC
CASSLAYEQYF
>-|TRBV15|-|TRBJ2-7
TGTGCCACCAGCAGAGATCTTAAAAGACGGCACGTTCAAGGATACTACGAGCAGTACTTC
CATSRDLKRRHVQGYYEQYF
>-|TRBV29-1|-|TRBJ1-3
TGCAGCGCGTGGAAGAAAGGGGACACCATATATTTT
CSAWKKGDTIYF
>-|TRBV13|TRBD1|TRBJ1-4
TGTGCCAGCAGCTCAGCGGGACAGGGGGAAACTAATGAAAAACTGTTTTTT
CASSSAGQGETNEKLFF
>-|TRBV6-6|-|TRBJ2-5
TGTGCCAGCAGTTATGGAGGTCAGAAACTCCAAGAGACCCAGTACTTC
CASSYGGQKLQETQYF
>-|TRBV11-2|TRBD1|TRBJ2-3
TGTGCCAGCAGCCAACAGGGGGCAGGCACAGATACGCAGTATTTT
CASSQQGAGTDTQYF
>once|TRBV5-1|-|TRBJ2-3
TGCGCCAGCAGCGACCCACCGGGGATGGCAGATACGCAGTATTTT
CASSDPPGMADTQYF
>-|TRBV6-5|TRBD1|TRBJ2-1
TGTGCCAGCAGTAACCGGGACAGGGGGTACAATGAGCAGTTCTTC
CASSNRDRGYNEQFF
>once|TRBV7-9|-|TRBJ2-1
TGTGCCAGCGACGGGGGCCGGGAGCAGTTCTTC
CASDGGREQFF
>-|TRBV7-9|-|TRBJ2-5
TGTGCCAGCAGCCTGACAGGTTTGGGTGAGACCCAGTACTTC
CASSLTGLGETQYF
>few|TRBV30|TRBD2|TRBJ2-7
TGTGCCTTGACTAGCGCCTACGAGCAGTACTTC
CALTSAYEQYF
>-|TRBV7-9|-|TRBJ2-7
TGTGCCAGCAGCTTAGGGTCTGCGGGCTACGAGCAGTACTTC
CASSLGSAGYEQYF
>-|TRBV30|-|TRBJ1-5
TGTGCCTGGAGTGCCGGGGGGATTAACCAGCCCCAGCATTTT
CAWSAGGINQPQHF
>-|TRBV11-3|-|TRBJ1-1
TGTGCCAGCAGCTTAAAAACGAGCACTGAAGCTTTCTTT
CASSLKTSTEAFF
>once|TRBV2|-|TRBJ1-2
TGTGCCAGCATCCCGCCCCGAGGTGGGCAGGGGAACTATGGCTACACCTTC
CASIPPRGGQGNYGYTF
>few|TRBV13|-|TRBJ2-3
TGTGCCAGCAGCATAAGGAAAAGGGCGACAGATACGCAGTATTTT
CASSIRKRATDTQYF
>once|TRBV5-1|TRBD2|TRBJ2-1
TGCGCCAGCAGCGGAATAGCGGGGGCCTACAATGAGCAGTTCTTC
CASSGIAGAYNEQFF
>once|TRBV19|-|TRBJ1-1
TGTGCCAGTAGTCCGGGGGGATGGACTGAAGCTTTCTTT
CASSPGGWTEAFF
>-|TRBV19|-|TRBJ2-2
TGTGCCAGTAGTTACCCCCACGGGGAGCTGTTTTTT
CASSYPHGELFF
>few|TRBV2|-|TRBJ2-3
TGTGCCAGCATTCGTTCGGATACGCAGTATTTT
CASIRSDTQYF
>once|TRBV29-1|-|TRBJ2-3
TGCAGCGTTGAAGGGGCGGAGGGATCCACAGATACGCAGTATTTT
CSVEGAEGSTDTQYF
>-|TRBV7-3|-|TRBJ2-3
TGTGCCAGCAGCTTAGGTAGCGATCGCACAGATACGCAGTATTTT
CASSLGSDRTDTQYF